What follows is one T cell receptor (beta chain) and its context. From germline, CDR1 is SGHNT and CDR2 YYREEE (reference sequence). The CDR3 length is 16 residues. The junction had 10 bases not matched to a gene; V was cut back by 4 bases and J by 5 bases. This sample is part of a study of shared clonotypes between healthy human individuals. Repertoires were generated with immunoSEQ multiplex PCR, while TCRdb's copy carries only in-frame clones and drops some. The sample yields more than 1,200,000 clones, approximately 98.5% seen once. The chain has TRBV5-4 and TRBJ2-3; 10 bases are shared with TRBD2. The clonotype comes from a man younger than 45 in good health. The sample was naive CD4+ T cells sorted from blood. Subset noted: CD45RA+ positively selected. The CDR3 region is CASSQSGRGTGDTQYF. For the CDR3, the DNA is TGTGCCAGCAGCCAGAGCGGGAGGGGGACCGGAGATACGCAGTATTTT.